This T cell receptor beta chain originates from a study of naive and memory T cell subsets. The library had UMIs added by 3' ligation of an oligonucleotide to TCR cDNA. RNA was extracted from 2 to 2.5 ml of whole blood of healthy adults. Reverse transcription used DNase-treated unsorted total RNA, aiming for about 1 to 1000 ng. Findings and limits, study-wide: TCR transcript changes with activation or differentiation may affect this RNA method.

Amplification of ligated cDNA took four PCR rounds with SP2 and nested alpha and beta constant primers. Blood and skin TCR RNA was reverse transcribed with alpha and beta constant primers. Using its own MiXCR run on the 5' RACE reads, TCRdb lists one record per CDR3 protein. Of tens of thousands of distinct CDR3 sequences in the sample, over 3.5% are singletons; the top ten hold approximately 0.84%. This clonotype appeared many times. Its antigen is not known. Germline CDR1 reads MNHNS; CDR2 reads SASEGT. This CDR3 spans 13 amino acids. The V and J ends lost 5 bases and 6 bases, in that order; junction bases with no gene match: 5.

The chain uses TRBV6-1 and TRBJ1-2; the match to TRBD1 covers 8 bases. The TCR originated in a female donor in good health. The CDR3 spells CASSSTGVHGYTF. As DNA, the CDR3 is TGTGCCAGCAGTTCGACAGGGGTCCATGGCTACACCTTC.